This T cell receptor (beta chain) was retrieved from a study of T-cell memory formation after mild COVID-19. From the 5' RACE reads, TCRdb called clonotypes with MiXCR, one entry per CDR3 protein. Of 270,000 or so distinct CDR3 sequences listed, 15% to 20% are singletons. In germline, CDR1 is DFQATT, CDR2 SNEGSKA (reference sequence). The junction had 12 bases not matched to a gene; V was cut back by 3 bases and J by 8 bases. This CDR3 is built from 15 residues. V and J are TRBV20-1 and TRBJ2-2, with TRBD1 matching 7 bases. Sequenced: PBMCs or a T cell subset sorted from them (not recorded which). The TCR originated in a man aged 18 to 30 who had mild COVID-19 (a few samples of this study predate the infection). Cell type and time point are not known. The CDR3: CSASHRQGVRGELFF. The CDR3 DNA follows: TGCAGTGCTAGCCACCGACAGGGAGTAAGGGGGGAGCTGTTTTTT.